This T cell receptor beta chain was identified in a study of blood T cell repertoires in COVID-19. Turning to the study itself: T cells, B-cell-depleted T cells, or PBMCs supplied cDNA or gDNA.

Per the original data handling: Nucleated cell number was recorded as an estimate derived from reference gene primer amplification. TCRdb's copy holds only in-frame clones and misses some; the assay was immunoSEQ multiplex PCR. V and J calls and clone size are those listed in that table; D and trimming were worked out from the DNA. The sample carries hundreds of thousands of clones, about 90% recorded once. The length of the CDR3 is 14 residues. Germline V gene lookup returns CDR1 MNHEY and CDR2 SVGAGI. V was clipped by 10 bases and J by 2 bases, with 17 bases between them. This receptor was taken from a woman under 30 with acute or convalescent COVID-19. The gene calls are TRBV6-5 and TRBJ1-2, with D maybe TRBD1 (6 bases). The sequenced material came from peripheral blood. CDR3 bases: TGTGCCACCATGCGCGCTCAGGGGAACTATGGCTACACCTTC. As protein: CATMRAQGNYGYTF.